This T cell receptor beta chain was sequenced in a study of blood T cell repertoires in COVID-19. Authors' analysis steps: Amplification of reference gene primers provided the estimated nucleated cell counts. Assay used: immunoSEQ multiplex PCR; TCRdb lists only in-frame clones, some missing. The V and J calls and clone size come from that table; D and trimming were worked out from the DNA. Of approximately 250,000 clones listed, approximately 82% were seen once; the top ten hold over 1.2%. The CDR3 contains 14 residues. V lost 7 bases to trimming and J lost 2 bases, with 14 bases between them. Germline V CDR1 and CDR2: SGHTA, FQGNSA. This clone was seen once.

Sequenced: peripheral blood. This clonotype was sampled from a woman between 40 and 55 years old who had recovered from COVID-19. The chain has TRBV7-2 and TRBJ1-2; no clear D gene. The CDR3 nucleotides read TGTGCCAGCACCGCGGCGGGATCAAACTATGGCTACACCTTC. Translated, it gives CASTAAGSNYGYTF. The full variable domain, in which reference TRBV7-2 and TRBJ1-2 provide the parts outside the CDR3, is GAGVSQSPSNKVTEKGKDVELRCDPISGHTALYWYRQSLGQGLEFLIYFQGNSAPDKSGLPSDRFSAERTGGSVSTLTIQRTQQEDSAVYLCASTAAGSNYGYTFGSGTRLTVV.